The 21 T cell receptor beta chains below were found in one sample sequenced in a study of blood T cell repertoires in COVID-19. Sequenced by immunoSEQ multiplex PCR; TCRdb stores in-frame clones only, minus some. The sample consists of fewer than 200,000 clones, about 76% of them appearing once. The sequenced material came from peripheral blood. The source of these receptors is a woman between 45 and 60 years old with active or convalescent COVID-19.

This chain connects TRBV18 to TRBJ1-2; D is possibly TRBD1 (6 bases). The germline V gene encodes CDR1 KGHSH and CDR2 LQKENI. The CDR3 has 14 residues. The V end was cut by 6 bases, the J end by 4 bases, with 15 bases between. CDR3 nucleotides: TGTGCCAGCTCGCGCGACAGGTTTTCCTATGGCTACACCTTC. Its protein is CASSRDRFSYGYTF.

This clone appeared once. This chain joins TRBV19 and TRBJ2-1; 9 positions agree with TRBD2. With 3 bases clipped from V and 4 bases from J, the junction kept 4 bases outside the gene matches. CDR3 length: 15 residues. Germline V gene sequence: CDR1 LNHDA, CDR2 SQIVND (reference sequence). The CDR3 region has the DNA TGTGCCAGTAGTATCTCTAGCGGGGTTTACAATGAGCAGTTCTTC. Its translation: CASSISSGVYNEQFF.

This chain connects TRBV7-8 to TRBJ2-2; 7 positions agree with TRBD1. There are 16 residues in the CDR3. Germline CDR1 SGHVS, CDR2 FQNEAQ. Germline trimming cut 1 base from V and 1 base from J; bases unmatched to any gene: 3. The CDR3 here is CASSLGRQGNTGELFF. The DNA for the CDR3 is TGTGCCAGCAGCTTAGGGCGACAGGGGAACACCGGGGAGCTGTTTTTT.

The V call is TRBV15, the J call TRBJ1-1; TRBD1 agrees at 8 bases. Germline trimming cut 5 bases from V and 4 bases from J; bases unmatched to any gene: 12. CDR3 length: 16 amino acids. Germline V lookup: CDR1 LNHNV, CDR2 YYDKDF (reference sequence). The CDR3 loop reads CATSPDLVTGGTEAFF. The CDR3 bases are TGTGCCACCAGCCCTGACCTCGTTACAGGGGGCACTGAAGCTTTCTTT.

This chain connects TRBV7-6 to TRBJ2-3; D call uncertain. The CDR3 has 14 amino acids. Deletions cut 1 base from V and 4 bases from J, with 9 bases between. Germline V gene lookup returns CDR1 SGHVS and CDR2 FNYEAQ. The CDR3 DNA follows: TGTGCCAGCAGCTTAGTTAGTTTGGCAGATACGCAGTATTTT. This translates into CASSLVSLADTQYF. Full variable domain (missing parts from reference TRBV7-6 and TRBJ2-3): GAGVSQSPRYKVTKRGQDVALRCDPISGHVSLYWYRQALGQGPEFLTYFNYEAQQDKSGLPNDRFSAERPEGSISTLTIQRTEQRDSAMYRCASSLVSLADTQYFGPGTRLTVL.

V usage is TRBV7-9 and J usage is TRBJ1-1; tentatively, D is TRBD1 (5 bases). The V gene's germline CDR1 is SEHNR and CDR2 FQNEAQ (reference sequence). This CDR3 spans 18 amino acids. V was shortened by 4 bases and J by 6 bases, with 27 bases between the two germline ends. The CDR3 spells CASSSGRAGLLHSPEAFF. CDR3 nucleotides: TGTGCCAGCAGCTCAGGACGGGCGGGACTTCTTCATTCGCCTGAAGCTTTCTTT.

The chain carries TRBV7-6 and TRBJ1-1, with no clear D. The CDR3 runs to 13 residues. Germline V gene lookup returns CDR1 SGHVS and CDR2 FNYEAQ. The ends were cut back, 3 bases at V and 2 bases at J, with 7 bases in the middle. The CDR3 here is CASSFGPNTEAFF. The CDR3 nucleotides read TGTGCCAGCAGCTTCGGTCCTAACACTGAAGCTTTCTTT.

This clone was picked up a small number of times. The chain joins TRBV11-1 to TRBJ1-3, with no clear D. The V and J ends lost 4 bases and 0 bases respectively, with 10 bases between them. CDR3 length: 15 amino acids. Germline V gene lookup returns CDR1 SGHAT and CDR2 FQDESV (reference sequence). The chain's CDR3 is CASSSSLISGNTIYF. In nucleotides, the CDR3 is TGTGCCAGCAGCTCCTCACTGATCTCTGGAAACACCATATATTTT. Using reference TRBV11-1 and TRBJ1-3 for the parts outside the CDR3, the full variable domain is EAEVAQSPRYKITEKSQAVAFWCDPISGHATLYWYRQILGQGPELLVQFQDESVVDDSQLPKDRFSAERLKGVDSTLKIQPAELGDSAMYLCASSSSLISGNTIYFGEGSWLTVV.

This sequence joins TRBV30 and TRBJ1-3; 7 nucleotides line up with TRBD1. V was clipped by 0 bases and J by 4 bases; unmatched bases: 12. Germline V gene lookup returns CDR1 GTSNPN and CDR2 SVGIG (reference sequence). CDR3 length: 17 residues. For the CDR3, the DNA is TGTGCCTGGAGTGTCCCAACAGGGGCTACTGGCGGAAACACCATATATTTT. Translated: CAWSVPTGATGGNTIYF.

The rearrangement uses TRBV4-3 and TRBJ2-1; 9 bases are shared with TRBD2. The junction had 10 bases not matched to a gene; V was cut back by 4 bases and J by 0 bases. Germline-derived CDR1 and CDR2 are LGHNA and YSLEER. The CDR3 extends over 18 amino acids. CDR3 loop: CASSRNDLAGISYNEQFF. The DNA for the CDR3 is TGCGCCAGCAGCCGGAACGATCTAGCGGGAATCTCCTACAATGAGCAGTTCTTC.

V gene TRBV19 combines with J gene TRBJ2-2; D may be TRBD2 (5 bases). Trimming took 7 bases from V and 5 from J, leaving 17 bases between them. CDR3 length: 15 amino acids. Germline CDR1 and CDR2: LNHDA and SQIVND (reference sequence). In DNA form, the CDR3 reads TGTGCCAGTATCCCCTCGGGATACCAAACCGGGGAGCTGTTTTTT. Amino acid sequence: CASIPSGYQTGELFF.

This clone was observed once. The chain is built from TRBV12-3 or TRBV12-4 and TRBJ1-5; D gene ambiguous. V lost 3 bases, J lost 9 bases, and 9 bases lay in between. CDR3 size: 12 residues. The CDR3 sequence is CASSLGPGPQHF. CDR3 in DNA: TGTGCCAGCAGTTTGGGTCCAGGGCCCCAGCATTTT.

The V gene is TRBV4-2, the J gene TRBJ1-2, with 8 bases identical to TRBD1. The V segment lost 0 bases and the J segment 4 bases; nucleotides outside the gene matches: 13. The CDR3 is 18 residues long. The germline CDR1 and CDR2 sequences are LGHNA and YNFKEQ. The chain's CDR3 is CASSQDMAGGTYPYGYTF. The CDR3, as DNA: TGTGCCAGCAGCCAAGATATGGCAGGGGGCACCTATCCCTATGGCTACACCTTC.

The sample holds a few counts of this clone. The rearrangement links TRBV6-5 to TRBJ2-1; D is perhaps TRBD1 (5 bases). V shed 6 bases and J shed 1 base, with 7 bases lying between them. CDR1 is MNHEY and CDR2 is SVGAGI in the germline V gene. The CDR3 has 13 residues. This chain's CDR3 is CASRSGSYNEQFF. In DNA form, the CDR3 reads TGTGCCAGCAGGTCAGGGTCCTACAATGAGCAGTTCTTC.

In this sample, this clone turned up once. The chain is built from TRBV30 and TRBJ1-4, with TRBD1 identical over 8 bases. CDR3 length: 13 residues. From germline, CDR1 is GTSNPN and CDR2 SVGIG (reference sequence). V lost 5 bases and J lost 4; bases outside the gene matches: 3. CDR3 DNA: TGTGCCTGGGGACAGGGAAGTAATGAAAAACTGTTTTTT. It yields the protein CAWGQGSNEKLFF.

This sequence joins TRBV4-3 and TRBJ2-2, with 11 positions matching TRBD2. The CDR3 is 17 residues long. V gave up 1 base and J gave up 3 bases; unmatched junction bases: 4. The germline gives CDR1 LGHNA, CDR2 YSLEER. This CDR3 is CASSQVSGGAYTGELFF. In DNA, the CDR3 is TGCGCCAGCAGCCAAGTTAGCGGGGGGGCCTACACCGGGGAGCTGTTTTTT.

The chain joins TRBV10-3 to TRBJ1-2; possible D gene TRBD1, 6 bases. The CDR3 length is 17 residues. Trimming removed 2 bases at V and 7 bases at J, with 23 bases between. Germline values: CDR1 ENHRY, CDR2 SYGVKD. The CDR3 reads CAISEKQGFLGWIGYTF. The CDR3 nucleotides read TGTGCCATCAGTGAGAAACAGGGTTTTTTAGGATGGATTGGCTACACCTTC.

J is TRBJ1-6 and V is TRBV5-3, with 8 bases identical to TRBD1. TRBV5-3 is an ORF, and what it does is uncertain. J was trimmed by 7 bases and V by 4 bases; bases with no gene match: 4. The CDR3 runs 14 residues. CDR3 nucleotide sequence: TGTGCCAGAAGCGGAGGACAGGGAAATTCACCCCTCCACTTT. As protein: CARSGGQGNSPLHF.

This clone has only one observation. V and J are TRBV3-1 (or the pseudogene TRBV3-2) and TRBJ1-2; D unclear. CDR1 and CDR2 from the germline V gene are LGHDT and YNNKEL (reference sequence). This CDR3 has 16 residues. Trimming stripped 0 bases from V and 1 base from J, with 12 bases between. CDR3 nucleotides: TGTGCCAGCAGCCAAGAACCAGCGCAGATTAACTATGGCTACACCTTC. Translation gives CASSQEPAQINYGYTF.

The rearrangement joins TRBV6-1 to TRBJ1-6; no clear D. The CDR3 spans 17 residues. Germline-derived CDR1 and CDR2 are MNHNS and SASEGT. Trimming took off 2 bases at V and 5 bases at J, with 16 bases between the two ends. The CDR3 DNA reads TGTGCCAGCAGTGAACAGGCGGGTTCCTTAAATAATTCACCCCTCCACTTT. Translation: CASSEQAGSLNNSPLHF.

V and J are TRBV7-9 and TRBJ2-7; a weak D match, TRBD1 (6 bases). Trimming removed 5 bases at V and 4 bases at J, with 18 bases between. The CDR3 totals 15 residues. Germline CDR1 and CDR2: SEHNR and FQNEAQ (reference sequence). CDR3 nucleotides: TGTGCCAGCAGCCTTGCCGGGACAATGTCGTACGAGCAGTACTTC. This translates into CASSLAGTMSYEQYF.